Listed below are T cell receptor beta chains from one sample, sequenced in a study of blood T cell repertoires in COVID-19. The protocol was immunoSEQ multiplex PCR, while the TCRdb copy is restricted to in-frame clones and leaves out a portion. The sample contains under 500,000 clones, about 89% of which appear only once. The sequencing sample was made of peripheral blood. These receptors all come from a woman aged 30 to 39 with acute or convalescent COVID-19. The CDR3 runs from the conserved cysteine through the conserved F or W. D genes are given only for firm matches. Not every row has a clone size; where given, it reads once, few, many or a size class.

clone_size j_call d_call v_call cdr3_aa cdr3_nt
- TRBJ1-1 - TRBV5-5 CASSFLQANTEAFF TGTGCCAGCAGCTTCCTTCAGGCGAACACTGAAGCTTTCTTT
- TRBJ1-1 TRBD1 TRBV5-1 CASSLAHRDRGTEAFF TGCGCCAGCAGCTTGGCCCACCGGGACAGGGGAACTGAAGCTTTCTTT
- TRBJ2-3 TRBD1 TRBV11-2 CASSLRDRGADTQYF TGTGCCAGCAGCCTCCGGGACAGGGGAGCAGATACGCAGTATTTT
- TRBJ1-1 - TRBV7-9 CASSVDSPNTEAFF TGTGCCAGCAGTGTAGACAGCCCAAACACTGAAGCTTTCTTT
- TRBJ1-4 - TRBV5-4 CASSLYSEGSSYSEKLFF TGTGCCAGCAGCTTGTATTCGGAGGGGTCTTCCTATAGTGAAAAACTGTTTTTT
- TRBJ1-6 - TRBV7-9 CASSLAAGSSSPLHF TGTGCCAGCAGCTTAGCCGCAGGGTCTAGTTCACCCCTCCACTTT
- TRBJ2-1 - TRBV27 CASRTTDLSYNEQFF TGTGCCAGCAGGACGACAGATCTCTCCTACAATGAGCAGTTCTTC
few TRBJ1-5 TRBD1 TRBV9 CASSVVSGGTGGSNQPQHF TGTGCCAGCAGCGTAGTCTCAGGGGGAACAGGGGGAAGCAATCAGCCCCAGCATTTT
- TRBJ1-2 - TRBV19 CASRGLTEGPGGYTF TGTGCCAGTAGGGGCCTAACGGAGGGCCCTGGAGGCTACACCTTC
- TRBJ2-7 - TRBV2 CASQKNRDPYEQYF TGTGCCAGCCAAAAGAACAGGGACCCCTACGAGCAGTACTTC
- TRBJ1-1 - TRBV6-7 CASSLPPGTMNTEAFF TGTGCCAGCAGTCTTCCCCCCGGGACAATGAACACTGAAGCTTTCTTT
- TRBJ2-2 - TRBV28 CASSLKGARHRDFAGELFF TGTGCCAGCAGTTTAAAAGGGGCGCGCCATAGGGACTTCGCGGGGGAGCTGTTTTTT
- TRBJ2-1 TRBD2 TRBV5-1 CASELSGGNYNEQFF TGCGCCAGCGAACTCAGCGGGGGGAATTACAATGAGCAGTTCTTC
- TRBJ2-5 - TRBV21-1 CASSRTYLDSPQETQYF TGTGCCAGCAGCAGGACATACTTGGACAGCCCCCAAGAGACCCAGTACTTC
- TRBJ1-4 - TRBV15 CATSRTDRGNEKLFF TGTGCCACCAGCAGGACGGATAGAGGGAATGAAAAACTGTTTTTT
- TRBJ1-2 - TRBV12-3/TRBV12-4 CASSFGGSGYTF TGTGCCAGCAGTTTCGGGGGTAGCGGCTACACCTTC
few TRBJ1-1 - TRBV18 CASSSLRGETEAFF TGTGCCAGCTCAAGTCTCAGGGGTGAAACTGAAGCTTTCTTT
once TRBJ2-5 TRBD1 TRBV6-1 CASSDPGQGPLQETQYF TGTGCCAGCAGTGATCCGGGACAGGGCCCTTTACAAGAGACCCAGTACTTC
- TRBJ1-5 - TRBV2 CASSEARRASQPQHF TGTGCCAGCAGTGAAGCACGCAGGGCCAGTCAGCCCCAGCATTTT
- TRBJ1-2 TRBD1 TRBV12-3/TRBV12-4 CASRTGEYGYTF TGTGCCAGCAGGACAGGGGAGTATGGCTACACCTTC
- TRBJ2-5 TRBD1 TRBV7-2 CASSRDRQETQYF TGTGCCAGCAGCCGGGACAGGCAAGAGACCCAGTACTTC
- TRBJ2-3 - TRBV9 CASSAKPSGPGDTQYF TGTGCCAGCAGCGCCAAACCCAGCGGCCCCGGTGATACGCAGTATTTT
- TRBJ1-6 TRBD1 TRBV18 CASSPETGYNSPLHF TGTGCCAGCTCACCCGAGACAGGGTATAATTCACCCCTCCACTTT
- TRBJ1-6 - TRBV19 CASSIRGNSPLHF TGTGCCAGTAGTATAAGAGGGAATTCACCCCTCCACTTT
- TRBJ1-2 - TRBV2 CASSEWRDAEVGYTF TGTGCCAGCAGTGAGTGGAGGGACGCGGAAGTCGGCTACACCTTC
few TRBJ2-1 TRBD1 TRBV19 CASRGTGGLNDEQFF TGTGCCAGTAGAGGGACAGGGGGACTCAACGATGAGCAGTTCTTC